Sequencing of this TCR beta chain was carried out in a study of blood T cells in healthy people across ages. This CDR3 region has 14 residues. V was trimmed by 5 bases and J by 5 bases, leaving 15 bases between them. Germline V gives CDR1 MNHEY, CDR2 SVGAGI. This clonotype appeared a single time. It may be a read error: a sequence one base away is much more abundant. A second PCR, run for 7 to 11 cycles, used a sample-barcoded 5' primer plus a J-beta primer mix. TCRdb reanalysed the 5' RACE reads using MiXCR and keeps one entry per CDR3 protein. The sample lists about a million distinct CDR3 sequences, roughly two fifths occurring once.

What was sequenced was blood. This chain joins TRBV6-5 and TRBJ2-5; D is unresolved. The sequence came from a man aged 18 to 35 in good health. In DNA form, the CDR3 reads TGTGCCAGCAGTCAAGATAGACTGAGGGAGACCCAGTACTTC. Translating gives CASSQDRLRETQYF.